This T cell receptor beta chain emerged from a study of T cell responses to AZD1222 COVID-19 vaccine. Study-wide points: Donors in the cohort were predominantly white British and more often female, and clonal diversity was possibly underestimated. Per reports, nearly half of all spike-specific TCRs target regions that are unmutated in variants. Without day 14 samples, only post-peak T cell repertoires were studied. Spike-specific TCR depth and breadth grew after two AZD1222 doses.

Note on this clone: No antigen is known for it.

Method: immunoSEQ multiplex PCR; TCRdb's copy keeps in-frame clones and lacks some. The sample yields approximately 110,000 clones, around 90% seen once. Between the trimmed V and J ends, which lost 1 base and 7 bases, there was a span of 11 bases. This CDR3 is 13 amino acids long. CDR1 is MNHEY, CDR2 SVGEGT, per germline. This rearrangement joins TRBV6-2 or TRBV6-3 to TRBJ2-7; a possible D gene is TRBD1 (5 bases). This material consisted of peripheral blood, taken on day 0 of AZD1222 vaccination. The origin of this receptor is an adult in good health. CDR3 region: CASSYFWKGEQYF. The CDR3 DNA reads as TGTGCCAGCAGTTACTTTTGGAAGGGGGAGCAGTACTTC.